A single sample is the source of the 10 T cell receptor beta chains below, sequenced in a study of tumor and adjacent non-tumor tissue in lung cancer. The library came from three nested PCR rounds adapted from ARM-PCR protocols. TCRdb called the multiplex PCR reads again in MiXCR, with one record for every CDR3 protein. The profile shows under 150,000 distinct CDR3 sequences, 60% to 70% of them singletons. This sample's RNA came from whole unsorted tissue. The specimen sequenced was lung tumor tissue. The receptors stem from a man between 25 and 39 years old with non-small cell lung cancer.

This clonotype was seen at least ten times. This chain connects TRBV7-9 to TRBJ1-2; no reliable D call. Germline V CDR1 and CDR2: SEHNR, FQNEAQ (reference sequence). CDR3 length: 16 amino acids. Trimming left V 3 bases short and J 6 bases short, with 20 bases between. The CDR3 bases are TGTGCCAGCAGCTTGGCTCGGACGCAGAATCGTGATGGCTACACCTTC. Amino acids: CASSLARTQNRDGYTF.

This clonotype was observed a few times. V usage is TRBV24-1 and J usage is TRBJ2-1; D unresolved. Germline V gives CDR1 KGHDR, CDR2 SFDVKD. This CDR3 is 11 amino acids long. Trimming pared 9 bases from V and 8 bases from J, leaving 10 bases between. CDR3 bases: TGTGCCACCGCGTTTGGGTATGAGCAGTTCTTC. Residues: CATAFGYEQFF.

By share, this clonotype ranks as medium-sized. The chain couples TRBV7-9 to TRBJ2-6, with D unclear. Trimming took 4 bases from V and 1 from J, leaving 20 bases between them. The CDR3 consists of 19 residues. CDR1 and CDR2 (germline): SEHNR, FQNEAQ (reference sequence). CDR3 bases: TGTGCCAGCAGCTCTCTAGTTGTCCGACTCGGATCTGGGGCCAACGTCCTGACTTTC. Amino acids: CASSSLVVRLGSGANVLTF.

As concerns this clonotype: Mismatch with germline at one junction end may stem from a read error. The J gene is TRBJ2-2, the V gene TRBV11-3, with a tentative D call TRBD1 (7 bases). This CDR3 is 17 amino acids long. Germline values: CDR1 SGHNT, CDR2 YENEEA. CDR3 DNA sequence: TGTGTCAGCAGCTTATTGTACGGGGACAGCCCTACCGGGGGGCTGTTTTTT. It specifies CVSSLLYGDSPTGGLFF. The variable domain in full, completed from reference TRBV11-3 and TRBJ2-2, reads EAGVVQSPRYKIIEKKQPVAFWCNPISGHNTLYWYLQNLGQGPELLIRYENEEAVDDSQLPKDRFSAERLKGVDSTLKIQPAELGDSAVYLCVSSLLYGDSPTGGLFFGEGSRLTVL.

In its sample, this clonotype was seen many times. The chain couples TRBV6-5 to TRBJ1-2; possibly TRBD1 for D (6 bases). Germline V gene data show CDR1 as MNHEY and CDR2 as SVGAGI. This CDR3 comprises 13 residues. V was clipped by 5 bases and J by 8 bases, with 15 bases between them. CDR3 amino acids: CASSPQGPRGYTF. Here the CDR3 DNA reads TGTGCCAGCAGTCCACAGGGACCCAGAGGCTACACCTTC.

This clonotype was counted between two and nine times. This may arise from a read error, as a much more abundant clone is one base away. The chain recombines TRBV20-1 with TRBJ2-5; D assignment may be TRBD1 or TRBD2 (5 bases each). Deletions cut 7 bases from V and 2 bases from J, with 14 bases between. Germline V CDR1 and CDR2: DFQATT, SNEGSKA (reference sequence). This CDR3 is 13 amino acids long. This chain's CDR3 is CSVGRDAQETQYF. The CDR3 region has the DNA TGCAGTGTTGGTAGGGACGCGCAAGAGACCCAGTACTTC.

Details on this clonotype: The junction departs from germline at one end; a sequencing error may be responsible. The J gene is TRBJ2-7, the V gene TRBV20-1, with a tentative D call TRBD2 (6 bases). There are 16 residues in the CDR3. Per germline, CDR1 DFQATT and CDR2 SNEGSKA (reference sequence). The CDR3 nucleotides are TGTAGTGCTAGACCTATGGTTAGCGGTAATTCCTACGAGCAGTACTTC. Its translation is CSARPMVSGNSYEQYF.

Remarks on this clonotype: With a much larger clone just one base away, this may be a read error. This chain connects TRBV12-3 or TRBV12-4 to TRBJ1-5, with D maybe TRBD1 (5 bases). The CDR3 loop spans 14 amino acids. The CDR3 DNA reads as TGTGCCAGCAGTCCTCAGGGCTACAATCAGCCCCGGCATTTT. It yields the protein CASSPQGYNQPRHF.

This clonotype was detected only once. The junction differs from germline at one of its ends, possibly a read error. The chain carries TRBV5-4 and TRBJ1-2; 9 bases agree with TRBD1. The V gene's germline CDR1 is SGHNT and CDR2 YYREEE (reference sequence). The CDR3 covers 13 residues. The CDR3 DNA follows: TGTGCTAGCAGGTCCGGGACAGGGAATAATTACACCTTC. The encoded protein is CASRSGTGNNYTF.

This CDR3 is CASSLMDKDTQYF. The DNA of the CDR3 is TGTGCCAGCAGCCTGATGGACAAAGATACGCAGTATTTT. V is TRBV7-9 and J is TRBJ2-3, with a possible D match to TRBD1 (5 bases). The CDR3 is 13 amino acids. With 5 bases removed from V and 5 bases from J, the gap between germline ends came to 11 bases. CDR1 is SEHNR, CDR2 FQNEAQ, per germline (reference sequence).